These T cell receptor beta chains were read from a single sample in a study of blood T cell repertoires in COVID-19. Profiled with immunoSEQ multiplex PCR; TCRdb holds only in-frame clones, not every one. The sample shows roughly 250,000 clones, approximately 80% of them seen only once. Input material: peripheral blood. These receptors were collected from an older woman with active or convalescent COVID-19. CDR3s include the opening cysteine and the closing phenylalanine or tryptophan. A D gene is named only where the DNA matches it firmly. Clone size is shown for a subset of rows, as once, few, many or a class of expanded clone.

clone_size,j_call,d_call,v_call,cdr3_aa,cdr3_nt
-,TRBJ2-1,-,TRBV9,CASSPEGVSYNEQFF,TGTGCCAGCAGCCCCGAGGGGGTCTCCTACAATGAGCAGTTCTTC
-,TRBJ1-2,TRBD1,TRBV5-6,CASSLGTGSGYTF,TGTGCCAGCAGCTTGGGGACAGGTTCTGGCTACACCTTC
-,TRBJ2-1,TRBD2,TRBV7-2,CASSWGGYNEQFF,TGTGCCAGCAGCTGGGGGGGCTACAATGAGCAGTTCTTC
-,TRBJ2-2,-,TRBV30,CAWRVTTTGELFF,TGTGCCTGGAGGGTGACAACCACCGGGGAGCTGTTTTTT
-,TRBJ2-5,TRBD1,TRBV5-1,CASSPQDRSWETQYF,TGCGCCAGCAGCCCTCAGGACAGGTCGTGGGAGACCCAGTACTTC
-,TRBJ1-3,-,TRBV5-1,CASSSRQDSGNTIYF,TGCGCCAGCAGCTCTCGACAGGACTCTGGAAACACCATATATTTT
-,TRBJ2-3,-,TRBV5-4,CASSPTVSTDTQYF,TGTGCCAGCAGCCCGACAGTTAGCACAGATACGCAGTATTTT
-,TRBJ2-5,-,TRBV7-2,CASSLVHSRRGETQYF,TGTGCCAGCAGCCTGGTCCATAGCAGGAGGGGAGAGACCCAGTACTTC
-,TRBJ1-2,-,TRBV30,CAWRGGNYGYTF,TGTGCCTGGAGGGGGGGAAACTATGGCTACACCTTC
-,TRBJ2-2,-,TRBV7-6,CASSLGPGPGELFF,TGTGCCAGCAGCTTAGGGCCAGGCCCCGGGGAGCTGTTTTTT
-,TRBJ2-1,-,TRBV9,CASSVVPARLSYNEQFF,TGTGCCAGCAGCGTAGTCCCGGCGAGACTCTCCTACAATGAGCAGTTCTTC
-,TRBJ1-4,-,TRBV27,CASSPRRTNEKLFF,TGTGCCAGCAGCCCCAGGAGGACTAATGAAAAACTGTTTTTT
once,TRBJ2-2,TRBD2,TRBV7-9,CASSPRLAGLTGELFF,TGTGCCAGCAGCCCTCGACTAGCGGGGCTCACCGGGGAGCTGTTTTTT
many,TRBJ2-7,-,TRBV7-2,CASSFPGTEQYF,TGTGCCAGCAGCTTCCCGGGAACCGAGCAGTACTTC
-,TRBJ1-6,TRBD1,TRBV7-6,CASSSGQLNSPLHF,TGTGCCAGCAGCTCGGGACAGTTAAATTCACCCCTCCACTTT
-,TRBJ2-5,TRBD2,TRBV7-2,CASSPSGNQETQYF,TGTGCCAGCAGCCCTAGCGGGAACCAAGAGACCCAGTACTTC
-,TRBJ2-7,TRBD2,TRBV6-2/TRBV6-3,CASSTLGGAYEQYF,TGTGCCAGCAGTACCCTGGGGGGGGCCTACGAGCAGTACTTC